This TCR beta chain was captured in a study of blood T cell repertoires in COVID-19. Study as a whole: T cells, B-cell-depleted T cells, or PBMCs provided the cDNA or gDNA that served as material.

Method: immunoSEQ multiplex PCR; TCRdb's copy keeps in-frame clones and lacks some. Of around 260,000 clones detected, about nine tenths appear once; the ten largest clones hold about 1.6%. Germline V gene data show CDR1 as SGHKS and CDR2 as YYEKEE (reference sequence). This CDR3 is built from 15 residues. Trimming shortened V by 1 base and J by 0 bases, and 7 bases separated the two germline ends. Sequenced: peripheral blood. The chain links TRBV5-5 to TRBJ2-2; D is perhaps TRBD2 (5 bases). This sequence originates from a woman in her forties who had recovered from COVID-19. CDR3 nucleotide sequence: TGTGCCAGCAGCTTGCGGGGAACGAACACCGGGGAGCTGTTTTTT. Its protein is CASSLRGTNTGELFF. Drawing the rest from reference TRBV5-5 and TRBJ2-2, the complete variable domain is DAGVTQSPTHLIKTRGQQVTLRCSPISGHKSVSWYQQVLGQGPQFIFQYYEKEERGRGNFPDRFSARQFPNYSSELNVNALLLGDSALYLCASSLRGTNTGELFFGEGSRLTVL.